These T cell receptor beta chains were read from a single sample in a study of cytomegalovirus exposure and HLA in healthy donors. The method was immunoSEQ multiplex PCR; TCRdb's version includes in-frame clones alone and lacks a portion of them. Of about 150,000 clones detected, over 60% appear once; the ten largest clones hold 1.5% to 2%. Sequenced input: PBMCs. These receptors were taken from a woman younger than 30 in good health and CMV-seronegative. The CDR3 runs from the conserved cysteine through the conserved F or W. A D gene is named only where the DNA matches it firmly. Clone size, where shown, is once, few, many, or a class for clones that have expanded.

CDR3 DNA: TGTGCCAGCAGTGACTCGGCGGGAGGGGGGGCCCGAATGAGCTCAGAGACCCAGTACTTC
CDR3 protein: CASSDSAGGGARMSSETQYF
clone size: -
CDR3 length: 20
J gene: TRBJ2-5
V gene: TRBV6-4
D gene: TRBD2

CDR3 DNA: TGTGCCAGCAGGACGGGGGAAAGAGGGAATGAGCAGTTCTTC
CDR3 protein: CASRTGERGNEQFF
clone size: once
CDR3 length: 14
J gene: TRBJ2-1
V gene: TRBV14
D gene: -

CDR3 DNA: TGTGCCAGCAGCCCATCCGAGGAACGGACCCAGTACTTC
CDR3 protein: CASSPSEERTQYF
clone size: -
CDR3 length: 13
J gene: TRBJ2-5
V gene: TRBV7-2
D gene: -

CDR3 DNA: TGTGCCAGTCGGTCCCTTGGGAGCTCCTACGAGCAGTACTTC
CDR3 protein: CASRSLGSSYEQYF
clone size: -
CDR3 length: 14
J gene: TRBJ2-7
V gene: TRBV7-9
D gene: -

CDR3 DNA: TGTGCCAGCAGCTTAGATGGGGCACCCCACCGTAATGAGCAGTTCTTC
CDR3 protein: CASSLDGAPHRNEQFF
clone size: -
CDR3 length: 16
J gene: TRBJ2-1
V gene: TRBV7-9
D gene: -

CDR3 DNA: TGTGCCAGTAGTATTGGGACAGGGGGCGACGGAACACCCCTCCACTTT
CDR3 protein: CASSIGTGGDGTPLHF
clone size: -
CDR3 length: 16
J gene: TRBJ1-6
V gene: TRBV19
D gene: TRBD1

CDR3 DNA: TGCGCCAGCAGCTTGGACGGTGATTATGGCTACACCTTC
CDR3 protein: CASSLDGDYGYTF
clone size: -
CDR3 length: 13
J gene: TRBJ1-2
V gene: TRBV5-1
D gene: -

CDR3 DNA: TGTGCCAGCAGTGAGCGGTACACAGATACGCAGTATTTT
CDR3 protein: CASSERYTDTQYF
clone size: -
CDR3 length: 13
J gene: TRBJ2-3
V gene: TRBV9
D gene: -

CDR3 DNA: TGTGCCAGCAGCTCCTTAGCAAACATTCAGTACTTC
CDR3 protein: CASSSLANIQYF
clone size: -
CDR3 length: 12
J gene: TRBJ2-4
V gene: TRBV7-2
D gene: -

CDR3 DNA: TGTGCCAGCACCCGGGACAGGAGGAGGACTGAAGCTTTCTTT
CDR3 protein: CASTRDRRRTEAFF
clone size: few
CDR3 length: 14
J gene: TRBJ1-1
V gene: TRBV5-4
D gene: TRBD1

CDR3 DNA: TGTGCCAGCAGTCTTGACAGAAACATGAACACTGAAGCTTTCTTT
CDR3 protein: CASSLDRNMNTEAFF
clone size: -
CDR3 length: 15
J gene: TRBJ1-1
V gene: TRBV6-5
D gene: -

CDR3 DNA: TGTGCCAGCAGTTCTCAAGGCGGGAGAAATGAAAAACTGTTTTTT
CDR3 protein: CASSSQGGRNEKLFF
clone size: -
CDR3 length: 15
J gene: TRBJ1-4
V gene: TRBV6-6
D gene: -

CDR3 DNA: TGTGCCAGCAGCCTGGGAGGGGAGGATACGCAGTATTTT
CDR3 protein: CASSLGGEDTQYF
clone size: -
CDR3 length: 13
J gene: TRBJ2-3
V gene: TRBV7-3
D gene: TRBD2

CDR3 DNA: TGTGCCAGCAGCTTAGCGATGACAGCCAGCTCTGGAAACACCATATATTTT
CDR3 protein: CASSLAMTASSGNTIYF
clone size: -
CDR3 length: 17
J gene: TRBJ1-3
V gene: TRBV7-2
D gene: -

CDR3 DNA: TGTGCCAGCAGCTTAGGGCAGGGGGAGACCCAGTACTTC
CDR3 protein: CASSLGQGETQYF
clone size: -
CDR3 length: 13
J gene: TRBJ2-5
V gene: TRBV7-7
D gene: -

CDR3 DNA: TGTGCCAGCAGTTTACGAGGAGCGGGGTCAACCTACAATGAGCAGTTCTTC
CDR3 protein: CASSLRGAGSTYNEQFF
clone size: -
CDR3 length: 17
J gene: TRBJ2-1
V gene: TRBV7-8
D gene: TRBD2

CDR3 DNA: TGTGCCAGCAGTTCTGGGGGACTCCGCTCTGGAAACACCATATATTTT
CDR3 protein: CASSSGGLRSGNTIYF
clone size: -
CDR3 length: 16
J gene: TRBJ1-3
V gene: TRBV28
D gene: -

CDR3 DNA: TGTGCCAGCAGCGTAGGTTGGCAGGGGATTCGCACTGAAGCTTTCTTT
CDR3 protein: CASSVGWQGIRTEAFF
clone size: -
CDR3 length: 16
J gene: TRBJ1-1
V gene: TRBV9
D gene: -

CDR3 DNA: TGTGCCAGCGGATACACAGGGTCCACCGGGGAGCTGTTTTTT
CDR3 protein: CASGYTGSTGELFF
clone size: few
CDR3 length: 14
J gene: TRBJ2-2
V gene: TRBV2
D gene: -

CDR3 DNA: TGTGCCACCAGGTTAGCGGGGGGGCCGACAGATACGCAGTATTTT
CDR3 protein: CATRLAGGPTDTQYF
clone size: -
CDR3 length: 15
J gene: TRBJ2-3
V gene: TRBV15
D gene: TRBD2

CDR3 DNA: TGTGCCAGCAGTCGGGGTCTAGAGACCCAGTACTTC
CDR3 protein: CASSRGLETQYF
clone size: -
CDR3 length: 12
J gene: TRBJ2-5
V gene: TRBV6-6
D gene: -

CDR3 DNA: TGTGCCAGCAGTTTACAGGACTATGGCTACACCTTC
CDR3 protein: CASSLQDYGYTF
clone size: -
CDR3 length: 12
J gene: TRBJ1-2
V gene: TRBV28
D gene: -

CDR3 DNA: TGTGCCAGCAGCCCTAACCGACAGGGGATGAACACTGAAGCTTTCTTT
CDR3 protein: CASSPNRQGMNTEAFF
clone size: -
CDR3 length: 16
J gene: TRBJ1-1
V gene: TRBV7-8
D gene: TRBD1

CDR3 DNA: TGCGCCAGCAGCTCCTCCGGGACAGGGACACCCGGCTACACCTTC
CDR3 protein: CASSSSGTGTPGYTF
clone size: -
CDR3 length: 15
J gene: TRBJ1-2
V gene: TRBV5-1
D gene: TRBD1

CDR3 DNA: TGTGCCAGCAGCCTAGGACAGAACTCCTATGGCTACACCTTC
CDR3 protein: CASSLGQNSYGYTF
clone size: -
CDR3 length: 14
J gene: TRBJ1-2
V gene: TRBV7-2
D gene: -

CDR3 DNA: TGTGCCAGCAGCGTCATCGGGACATCCTCCTACAATGAGCAGTTCTTC
CDR3 protein: CASSVIGTSSYNEQFF
clone size: few
CDR3 length: 16
J gene: TRBJ2-1
V gene: TRBV9
D gene: -

CDR3 DNA: TGTGCCAGTAGTATGCAGGGGTTCGCAGATACGCAGTATTTT
CDR3 protein: CASSMQGFADTQYF
clone size: few
CDR3 length: 14
J gene: TRBJ2-3
V gene: TRBV19
D gene: -

CDR3 DNA: TGTGCCAGCAGCCTCGGGATAGCGGGGTTCCAAGAGACCCAGTACTTC
CDR3 protein: CASSLGIAGFQETQYF
clone size: -
CDR3 length: 16
J gene: TRBJ2-5
V gene: TRBV7-2
D gene: TRBD2

CDR3 DNA: TGTGCCAGCAGCTTGGGACCAGGGGAACTAGCCAAAAACATTCAGTACTTC
CDR3 protein: CASSLGPGELAKNIQYF
clone size: -
CDR3 length: 17
J gene: TRBJ2-4
V gene: TRBV5-5
D gene: -

CDR3 DNA: TGTGCCAGCAGTGACAGGGCAGAAGCCTACAATGAGCAGTTCTTC
CDR3 protein: CASSDRAEAYNEQFF
clone size: -
CDR3 length: 15
J gene: TRBJ2-1
V gene: TRBV6-6
D gene: TRBD1

CDR3 DNA: TGTGCCAGCAGTGAAGCGGCAGGGTCTGGAGGAAACACCATATATTTT
CDR3 protein: CASSEAAGSGGNTIYF
clone size: few
CDR3 length: 16
J gene: TRBJ1-3
V gene: TRBV6-1
D gene: -

CDR3 DNA: TGTGCCAGCAGCTTAGAGTCGACAGGGCAAATGAACACTGAAGCTTTCTTT
CDR3 protein: CASSLESTGQMNTEAFF
clone size: -
CDR3 length: 17
J gene: TRBJ1-1
V gene: TRBV7-8
D gene: TRBD1

CDR3 DNA: TGTGCCAGCAGCTTAGGTAGCGGGGGGACGTATACGCAGTATTTT
CDR3 protein: CASSLGSGGTYTQYF
clone size: -
CDR3 length: 15
J gene: TRBJ2-3
V gene: TRBV7-6
D gene: TRBD2

CDR3 DNA: TGCGCCAGCAGCCAAGATCAGCGGACGGGGGGTGAGCAGTTCTTC
CDR3 protein: CASSQDQRTGGEQFF
clone size: once
CDR3 length: 15
J gene: TRBJ2-1
V gene: TRBV4-3
D gene: TRBD2